One and the same sample provided the 27 T cell receptor beta chains below, sequenced in a study of human T cells and chemical hapten exposure. Using its own MiXCR run on the RACE reads, TCRdb lists one record per CDR3 protein. The sample includes 250,000 or so distinct CDR3 sequences, 7.5% to 8% seen only once; the top ten take approximately 1.2%. Time point: pre-sensitization, week 0. Treatment described: therapeutic diphenylcyclopropenone sensitization with weekly scalp DPC. The source material was whole blood, sampled in connection with sensitization to the hapten diphenylcyclopropenone (DPC). These TCRs come from a young man with alopecia areata. Some clones in this sample may be carry-over from other donors' samples.

The chain is built from TRBV7-2 and TRBJ1-3; D remains ambiguous. The CDR3 is 15 amino acids. Trimming took 5 bases from V and 4 from J, leaving 15 bases between them. The germline V gene encodes CDR1 SGHTA and CDR2 FQGNSA. The chain's CDR3 is CASSPSARVGNTIYF. For the CDR3, the DNA is TGTGCCAGCAGCCCCAGCGCCCGTGTCGGAAACACCATATATTTT. Full variable domain (missing parts from reference TRBV7-2 and TRBJ1-3): GAGVSQSPSNKVTEKGKDVELRCDPISGHTALYWYRQSLGQGLEFLIYFQGNSAPDKSGLPSDRFSAERTGGSVSTLTIQRTQQEDSAVYLCASSPSARVGNTIYFGEGSWLTVV.

The chain recombines TRBV4-3 with TRBJ1-4; a weak D match, TRBD1 (5 bases). V lost 0 bases, J lost 8 bases, and 16 bases lay in between. CDR3 length: 16 residues. The V gene's germline CDR1 is LGHNA and CDR2 YSLEER. The CDR3 DNA reads as TGCGCCAGCAGCCAAGATCCGGGCAGGGTCGAAGAAAAACTGTTTTTT. As protein: CASSQDPGRVEEKLFF.

The chain combines TRBV6-2 or TRBV6-3 with TRBJ2-1; no definite D call. The CDR3 has 13 amino acids. Trimming pared 4 bases from V and 10 bases from J, leaving 14 bases between. Germline values: CDR1 MNHEY, CDR2 SVGEGT. CDR3 loop: CASSFRVLGEQFF. The CDR3 DNA reads as TGTGCCAGCAGTTTCCGGGTCTTGGGGGAGCAGTTCTTC.

This clonotype appeared a few times. The rearrangement joins TRBV10-3 to TRBJ2-3; 10 bases align to TRBD1. Germline V gene data show CDR1 as ENHRY and CDR2 as SYGVKD. V trimming: 3 bases; J trimming: 6 bases; junction bases outside the gene matches: 12. CDR3 length: 17 amino acids. The CDR3 here is CAISDRGGTGARDTQYF. The CDR3 DNA follows: TGTGCCATCAGTGATAGGGGCGGGACAGGGGCCAGGGATACGCAGTATTTT.

The CDR3, as DNA: TGCAGTGCTAGCCGACCCGGAAACACCATATATTTT. It specifies CSASRPGNTIYF. V is TRBV20-1 and J is TRBJ1-3, with D hard to call. This CDR3 is built from 12 residues. CDR1 and CDR2 from the germline V gene are DFQATT and SNEGSKA (reference sequence). The germline V and J ends were trimmed by 3 bases and 4 bases, with 7 bases remaining between them.

Worth noting for this clonotype: One junction end disagrees with the germline gene, perhaps due to a read error. This chain joins TRBV6-1 and TRBJ2-2; 9 bases fit TRBD2. From germline, CDR1 is MNHNS and CDR2 SASEGT. The CDR3 has 13 residues. The CDR3 DNA follows: TGTGCCAGCAGTGTTGGGACTAGCACCGGGGAGCTGTTT. Translation: CASSVGTSTGELF.

This clonotype was observed at least ten times. This rearrangement joins TRBV7-9 to TRBJ2-5; no firm D call. The CDR3 has 11 residues. V was cut by 5 bases and J by 0 bases, with 1 base left in between. Germline V gives CDR1 SEHNR, CDR2 FQNEAQ (reference sequence). The CDR3 region is CASSHQETQYF. In nucleotides, the CDR3 is TGTGCCAGCAGCCACCAAGAGACCCAGTACTTC.

This clonotype was counted at least ten times. V gene TRBV18 combines with J gene TRBJ1-2; TRBD1 might be the D (6 bases). Germline lookup yields CDR1 KGHSH and CDR2 LQKENI. CDR3 length: 16 amino acids. Trimming stripped 2 bases from V and 8 bases from J, with 21 bases between. For the CDR3, the DNA is TGTGCCAGCTCACCAAGTAATGGGGGCGAGTCTAAGGGCTACACCTTC. It specifies CASSPSNGGESKGYTF.

This clonotype was observed a handful of times. The chain couples TRBV20-1 to TRBJ2-4, with 16 bases matching TRBD2. Germline trimming cut 6 bases from V and 1 base from J; bases unmatched to any gene: 9. This CDR3 region has 18 residues. CDR1 is DFQATT, CDR2 SNEGSKA, per germline (reference sequence). CDR3 amino acids: CSAPSGLAGGLAKNIQYF. Written as DNA, the CDR3 is TGCAGTGCCCCATCGGGACTAGCGGGGGGGCTGGCCAAAAACATTCAGTACTTC.

This clonotype has ten or more counts. The genes are TRBV10-2 and TRBJ2-3; possibly TRBD1 or TRBD2 for D (5 bases each). This CDR3 has 14 amino acids. The germline V gene encodes CDR1 WSHSY and CDR2 SAAADI. Between the trimmed V and J ends, which lost 7 bases and 6 bases, there was a span of 17 bases. The CDR3 DNA sequence: TGCGCCAGCAAACCGGGGCCCCGTTTGGATACGCAGTATTTT. This codes for CASKPGPRLDTQYF.

The J gene is TRBJ2-5, the V gene TRBV29-1; 9 bases are shared with TRBD1. CDR3 length equals 16 residues. Germline V gene data show CDR1 as SQVTM and CDR2 as ANQGSEA. The junction had 7 bases not matched to a gene; V was cut back by 1 base and J by 1 base. CDR3 amino acids: CSVEVDRGYGQETQYF. CDR3 bases: TGCAGCGTTGAAGTGGACAGGGGATACGGCCAAGAGACCCAGTACTTC.

This rearrangement joins TRBV19 to TRBJ2-2; tentatively, D is TRBD1 or TRBD2 (5 bases each). The CDR3 extends over 15 amino acids. Germline CDR1 is LNHDA and CDR2 is SQIVND (reference sequence). Between the trimmed V and J ends, which lost 5 bases and 5 bases, there was a span of 15 bases. The CDR3 reads CASSWAPRGTGELFF. In nucleotides, the CDR3 is TGTGCCAGTAGTTGGGCTCCGAGGGGTACCGGGGAGCTGTTTTTT. Complete variable domain (other parts from reference TRBV19 and TRBJ2-2): DGGITQSPKYLFRKEGQNVTLSCEQNLNHDAMYWYRQDPGQGLRLIYYSQIVNDFQKGDIAEGYSVSREKKESFPLTVTSAQKNPTAFYLCASSWAPRGTGELFFGEGSRLTVL.

The chain links TRBV29-1 to TRBJ1-1; D not certain. The CDR3 sequence is 16 residues long. The germline V and J ends were trimmed by 4 bases and 1 base, with 19 bases remaining between them. Germline V lookup: CDR1 SQVTM, CDR2 ANQGSEA. CDR3 sequence (DNA): TGCAGCGTTGGATCGGGAATCGACCGCTCGAACACTGAAGCTTTCTTT. Encoded protein: CSVGSGIDRSNTEAFF.

There are many counts of this clonotype. The chain joins TRBV24-1 to TRBJ2-2; a possible D gene is TRBD1 (5 bases). CDR3 length equals 15 residues. Trimming stripped 6 bases from V and 3 bases from J, with 13 bases between. Germline CDR1 KGHDR, CDR2 SFDVKD. DNA for the CDR3: TGTGCCACCAGTAGCCAAGACAGAGACACCGGGGAGCTGTTTTTT. As protein: CATSSQDRDTGELFF.

This chain joins TRBV14 and TRBJ2-1, with 8 nucleotides matching TRBD1. With 4 bases clipped from V and 6 bases from J, the junction kept 8 bases outside the gene matches. The germline CDR1 and CDR2 sequences are SGHDN and FVKESK. The CDR3 has 15 amino acids. Here the CDR3 reads CASSLGRGQANEQFF. The CDR3 DNA is TGTGCCAGCAGCCTTGGCAGGGGGCAAGCCAATGAGCAGTTCTTC.

Here the CDR3 reads CASSPQSGYNSPLHF. The CDR3 DNA sequence: TGTGCCAGCAGCCCCCAGTCAGGGTATAATTCACCCCTCCACTTT. This chain uses TRBV25-1 with TRBJ1-6; maybe TRBD1 (5 bases). Germline assignment: CDR1 MGHDK and CDR2 SYGVNS. V shed 6 bases and J shed 4 bases, with 13 bases lying between them. This CDR3 contains 15 residues.

This clonotype has just a few counts. The rearrangement uses TRBV5-1 and TRBJ2-6, with 9 positions matching TRBD1. The germline V gene has CDR1 SGHRS and CDR2 YFSETQ. V lost 2 bases and J lost 0; bases outside the gene matches: 6. The CDR3 runs to 18 residues. The CDR3 DNA follows: TGCGCCAGCAGCTTCCACACAGGGGGCGGCTCTGGGGCCAACGTCCTGACTTTC. Its translation: CASSFHTGGGSGANVLTF.

This clonotype was counted ten times or more. The V and J genes are TRBV29-1 and TRBJ1-1, with a weak D call TRBD1 (5 bases). CDR1 is SQVTM, CDR2 ANQGSEA, per germline. V was cut by 3 bases and J by 9 bases, with 17 bases left in between. CDR3 size: 13 residues. CDR3 bases: TGCAGCGTTGAGGGGACCGATTTACCTCAAGCTTTCTTT. Its protein product is CSVEGTDLPQAFF.

The chain couples TRBV6-2 or TRBV6-3 to TRBJ2-3, with D possibly being TRBD1 or TRBD2 (5 bases each). The CDR3 totals 14 residues. The V and J ends lost 4 bases and 1 base respectively, with 9 bases between them. Germline assignment: CDR1 MNHEY and CDR2 SVGEGT. The chain's CDR3 is CASSSRDRTDTQYF. The CDR3 DNA sequence: TGTGCCAGCAGTTCGAGGGACCGCACAGATACGCAGTATTTT.

V usage is TRBV2 and J usage is TRBJ1-1; D may be TRBD1 (6 bases). Trimming left V 6 bases short and J 6 bases short, with 20 bases between. This CDR3 contains 15 residues. From germline, CDR1 is SNHLY and CDR2 FYNNEI. Here the CDR3 reads CASRVQGWNSAEAFF. The CDR3 nucleotides read TGTGCCAGCAGAGTACAGGGTTGGAACTCGGCTGAAGCTTTCTTT.

The V gene is TRBV28, the J gene TRBJ2-7, with a weak D call TRBD1 (6 bases). V gave up 4 bases and J gave up 6 bases, with 13 bases separating them. The germline CDR1 and CDR2 sequences are MDHEN and SYDVKM. CDR3 length: 13 amino acids. DNA for the CDR3: TGTGCCAGCAGTTATCCCCACAGGGCCGAGCAGTACTTC. Translated: CASSYPHRAEQYF.

This clonotype was counted between two and nine times. The V call is TRBV24-1, the J call TRBJ2-2; D possibly corresponds to TRBD2 (5 bases). The V gene's germline CDR1 is KGHDR and CDR2 SFDVKD. V lost 3 bases, J lost 5 bases, and 12 bases lay in between. The CDR3 is 15 amino acids. CDR3 sequence reads: CATSDPRAPTGELFF. The DNA of the CDR3 is TGTGCCACCAGTGATCCGAGGGCCCCTACCGGGGAGCTGTTTTTT.

The chain links TRBV7-9 to TRBJ2-7; the D is unclear. Trimming removed 5 bases from V and 0 bases from J, with 8 bases in between. CDR1 SEHNR and CDR2 FQNEAQ come from the germline V gene (reference sequence). The CDR3 is 13 residues long. CDR3 amino acids: CASSPPNSYEQYV. CDR3 in DNA: TGTGCCAGCAGCCCCCCGAACTCCTACGAGCAGTACGTC.

In its sample, this clonotype was seen a few times. CDR3 sequence reads: CAIRISEGTDTQYF. The CDR3 bases are TGTGCCATCAGGATTAGCGAAGGAACAGATACGCAGTATTTT. The V gene is TRBV10-3, the J gene TRBJ2-3; D might be TRBD2 (5 bases). The CDR3 runs 14 residues. Trimming took 6 bases from V and 3 from J, leaving 13 bases between them. Germline CDR1 reads ENHRY; CDR2 reads SYGVKD.

The V and J genes are TRBV5-1 and TRBJ2-5; D is unresolved. Germline lookup yields CDR1 SGHRS and CDR2 YFSETQ. The CDR3 is made up of 13 amino acids. V shed 1 base and J shed 0 bases, with 4 bases lying between them. CDR3 amino acids: CASSLLYQETQYF. CDR3 DNA: TGCGCCAGCAGCTTGTTGTACCAAGAGACCCAGTACTTC.

CDR3 nucleotide sequence: TGTGCCAGCAGCTTGTCGACAGTCAATGAGCAGTTCTTC. This translates into CASSLSTVNEQFF. The V call is TRBV11-2, the J call TRBJ2-1; perhaps TRBD1 as D (5 bases). CDR1 SGHAT and CDR2 FQNNGV come from the germline V gene. The V and J ends lost 3 bases and 6 bases respectively, with 9 bases between them. The CDR3 is made up of 13 amino acids.

The sample holds many counts of this clonotype. The chain has TRBV5-1 and TRBJ2-3; D ambiguous. This CDR3 comprises 12 residues. V was trimmed by 3 bases and J by 7 bases, leaving 9 bases between them. Germline V gene lookup returns CDR1 SGHRS and CDR2 YFSETQ. As DNA, the CDR3 is TGCGCCAGCAGCTACGACGGTTATACGCAGTATTTT. It yields the protein CASSYDGYTQYF.